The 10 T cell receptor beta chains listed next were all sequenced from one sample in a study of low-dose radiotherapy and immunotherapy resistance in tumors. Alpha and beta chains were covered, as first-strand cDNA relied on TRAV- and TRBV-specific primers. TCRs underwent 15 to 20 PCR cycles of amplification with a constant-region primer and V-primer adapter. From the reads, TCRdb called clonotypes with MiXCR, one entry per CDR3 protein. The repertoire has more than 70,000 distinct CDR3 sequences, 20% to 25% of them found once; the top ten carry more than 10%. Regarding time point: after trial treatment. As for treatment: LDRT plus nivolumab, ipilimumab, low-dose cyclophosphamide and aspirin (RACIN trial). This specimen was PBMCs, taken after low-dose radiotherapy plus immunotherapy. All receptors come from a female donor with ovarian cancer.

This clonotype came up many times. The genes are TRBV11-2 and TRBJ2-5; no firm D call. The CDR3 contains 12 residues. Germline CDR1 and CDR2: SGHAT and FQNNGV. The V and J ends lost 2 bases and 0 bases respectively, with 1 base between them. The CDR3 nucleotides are TGTGCCAGCAGCTTAAACCAAGAGACCCAGTACTTC. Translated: CASSLNQETQYF.

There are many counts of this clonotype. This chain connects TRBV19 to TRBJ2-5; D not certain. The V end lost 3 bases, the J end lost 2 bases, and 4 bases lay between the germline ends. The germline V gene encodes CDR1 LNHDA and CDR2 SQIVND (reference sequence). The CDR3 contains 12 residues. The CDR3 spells CASSITQETQYF. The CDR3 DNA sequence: TGTGCCAGTAGTATTACGCAAGAGACCCAGTACTTC.

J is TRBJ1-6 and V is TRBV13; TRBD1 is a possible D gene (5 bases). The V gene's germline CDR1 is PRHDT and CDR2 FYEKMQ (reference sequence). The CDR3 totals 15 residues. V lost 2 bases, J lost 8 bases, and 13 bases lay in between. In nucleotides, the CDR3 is TGTGCCAGCAGCTTAACGGGGCTCGGTGATTCACCCCTCCACTTT. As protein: CASSLTGLGDSPLHF.

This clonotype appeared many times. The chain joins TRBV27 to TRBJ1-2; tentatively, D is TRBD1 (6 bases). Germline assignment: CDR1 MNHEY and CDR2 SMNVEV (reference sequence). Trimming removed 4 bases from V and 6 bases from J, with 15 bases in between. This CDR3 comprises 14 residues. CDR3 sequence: CASSYRGHEDGYTF. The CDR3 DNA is TGTGCCAGCAGTTATCGGGGACACGAGGATGGCTACACCTTC.

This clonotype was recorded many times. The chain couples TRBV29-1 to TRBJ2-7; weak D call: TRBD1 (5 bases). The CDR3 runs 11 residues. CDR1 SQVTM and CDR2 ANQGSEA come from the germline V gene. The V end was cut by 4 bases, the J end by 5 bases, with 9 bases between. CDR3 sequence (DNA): TGCAGCGTTGTCAGGGCCCACGAGCAGTACTTC. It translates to CSVVRAHEQYF.

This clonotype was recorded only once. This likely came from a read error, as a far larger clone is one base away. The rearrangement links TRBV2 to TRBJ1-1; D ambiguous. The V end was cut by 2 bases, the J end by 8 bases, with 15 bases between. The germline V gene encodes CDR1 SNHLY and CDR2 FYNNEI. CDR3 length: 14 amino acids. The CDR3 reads CASSEWTPRKEAFF. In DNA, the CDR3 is TGTGCCAGCAGTGAATGGACGCCGCGGAAGGAAGCTTTCTTT.

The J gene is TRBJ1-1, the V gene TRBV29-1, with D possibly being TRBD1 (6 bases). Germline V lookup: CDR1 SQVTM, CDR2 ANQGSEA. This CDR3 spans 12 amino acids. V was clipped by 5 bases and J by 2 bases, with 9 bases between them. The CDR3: CSVSGVNTEAFF. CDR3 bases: TGCAGCGTTTCAGGGGTAAACACTGAAGCTTTCTTT. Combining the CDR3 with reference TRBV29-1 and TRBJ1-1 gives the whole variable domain SAVISQKPSRDICQRGTSLTIQCQVDSQVTMMFWYRQQPGQSLTLIATANQGSEATYESGFVIDKFPISRPNLTFSTLTVSNMSPEDSSIYLCSVSGVNTEAFFGQGTRLTVV.

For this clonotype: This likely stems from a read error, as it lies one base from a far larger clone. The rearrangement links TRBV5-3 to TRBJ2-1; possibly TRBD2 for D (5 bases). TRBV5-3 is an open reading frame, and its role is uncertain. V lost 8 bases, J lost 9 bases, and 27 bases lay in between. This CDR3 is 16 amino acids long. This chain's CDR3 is CASSNAPTLTAGEQFF. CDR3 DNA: TGTGCCAGCAGCAACGCACCAACCCTGACCGCGGGTGAGCAGTTCTTC.

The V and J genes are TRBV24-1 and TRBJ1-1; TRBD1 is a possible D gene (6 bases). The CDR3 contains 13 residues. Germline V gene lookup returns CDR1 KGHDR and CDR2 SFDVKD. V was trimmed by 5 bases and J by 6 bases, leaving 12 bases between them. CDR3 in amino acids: CATSGTGRSEAFF. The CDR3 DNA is TGTGCCACCAGTGGAACAGGGAGGTCTGAAGCTTTCTTT.

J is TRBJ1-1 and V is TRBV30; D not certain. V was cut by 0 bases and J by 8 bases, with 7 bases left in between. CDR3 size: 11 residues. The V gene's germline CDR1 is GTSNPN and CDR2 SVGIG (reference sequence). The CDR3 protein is CAWSVIREAFF. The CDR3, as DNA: TGTGCCTGGAGTGTAATCAGAGAAGCTTTCTTT.